This entry is about one TCR beta chain. As yet, its antigen is unknown. Primers: 60 Vbeta forward and 13 Jbeta reverse. Per the study methods: A later analysis tallied approximately 87 million unique TCR beta chains, 9 million to 12 million of them shared. Some clones are missing from TCRdb's copy, which holds only in-frame ones; the method was immunoSEQ multiplex PCR. The V and J calls and clone size were taken over from that table, and D and trimming were inferred from the DNA. Of roughly 110,000 clones in the sample, approximately 80% were seen once. The data originate from a study of cytomegalovirus exposure and HLA in healthy donors. The wider study: There were some 400 genotyped donors. Of these, 75% to 85% fell in the genetic ancestry cluster associated with self-reported Caucasian donors. Findings and caveats of the study: Later on, an analysis tied roughly 17,000 TCR beta sequences to HLA alleles at 0.05 false discovery rate. Reportedly, TCR beta sequences accurately predicted HLA-A and HLA-B alleles in most subjects.

The sequencing input was PBMCs. This clonotype was obtained from a woman in her thirties or forties in good health and CMV-seropositive.

This CDR3 is CASSPGTSNTGELFF. Written as DNA, the CDR3 is TGTGCCAGCAGCCCCGGGACTAGTAACACCGGGGAGCTGTTTTTT. The J gene is TRBJ2-2, the V gene TRBV21-1; the table calls TRBD2, which could not be checked here. TRBV21-1 is marked as a pseudogene. The CDR3 consists of 15 residues.